Included here is one T cell receptor (beta chain) sequence, with context. The data derive from a study of T-cell reconstitution after alpha-beta-depleted transplantation in children. Unique molecular identifiers were incorporated into the prepared TCRbeta library. TCRdb independently ran MiXCR on the PCR reads; one entry per CDR3 protein. The sample yields a few hundred thousand distinct CDR3 sequences, 18% seen once. The germline V and J ends were trimmed by 1 base and 1 base, with 20 bases remaining between them. Germline-derived CDR1 and CDR2 are MGHRA and YSYEKL. The CDR3 runs to 18 residues. The clonotype was recovered from a human donor who donated a stem cell graft to a child with acute lymphoblastic leukemia. The sequencing used PBMCs from the stem cell graft donor, collected from the stem cell graft. The V gene is TRBV4-1, the J gene TRBJ2-7, with a possible D match to TRBD1 (6 bases). CDR3 bases: TGCGCCAGCAGCCAAGGGGGTCAGGGGCGCTATCTTTCCTACGAGCAGTACTTC. Its protein is CASSQGGQGRYLSYEQYF.